This TCR beta chain was profiled in a study of human T cells and chemical hapten exposure (dated by TCRdb to the early 2020s). At the level of the whole study: For sensitization, 2% DPC in acetone was applied to a 2 cm by 2 cm area of upper inner arm skin. Most of the patients in the cohort were female, and the cohort covered alopecia areata with under or over 50% scalp involvement, alopecia totalis and alopecia universalis. For TCR sequencing, blood came from over 25 alopecia patients at anywhere from one to four time points (pre-sensitization, 2, 6 and 24 weeks). Peripheral blood TCR repertoire changes were tracked in vivo in alopecia patients during primary and secondary sensitization to the hapten diphenylcyclopropenone (DPC). Throughout the roughly 25-week study period, patients were also given weekly therapeutic DPC doses on the scalp. Patch testing on the upper back used Finn chambers containing 0.01% DPC, with scoring done after 6 days according to International Contact Dermatitis Research Group standards. Blood was sampled from patients pre-sensitization (week 0) and at 2, 6 and about 24 weeks after DPC sensitization. Libraries were pooled for sequencing, and per-sample TCR yields varied mainly because of small differences in library volumes within the pool. Overall results and qualifications from the work: Significantly more large CDR3 similarity clusters were formed by expanded TCRs than by pre-sensitization or healthy control sets, consistent with antigen-driven responses. A positive correlation was found between the number of PT1 expanded TCRs and patch test score, with significance reached at thresholds 8, 16 and 32 but not 4. DPC sensitization did not change how many TCRs were above 1 in 1000 frequency, and no evidence was found of alterations in global repertoire structure. Because all patients had alopecia, a presumed autoimmune disease, the immune response of the patients might differ from that of healthy individuals. After repeated subsampling, changes were observed in the strength of the expansion versus patch-test correlation and in the threshold at which the correlation became significant.

What this sample's time point label stands for: pre-sensitization, week 0. Read against the paper, the sample's treatment or condition label means: therapeutic diphenylcyclopropenone sensitization with weekly scalp DPC. At every patch-test visit, the blood draw took place before the patch test was put on. To be eligible, patients had to be aged 18 to 70, diagnosed with alopecia and judged suitable for DPC therapy, while pregnant patients were excluded. Total RNA was extracted from unfractionated whole blood that had been collected in Tempus Blood RNA tubes. Trimming removed 1 base from V and 5 bases from J; the gene matches leave 8 bases unexplained. Per the germline V gene (reference sequence), LNHNV is the CDR1 and YYDKDF is the CDR2. The CDR3 covers 16 residues, taking in both the cysteine and the phenylalanine. The DNA shown is the 48-base CDR3, in frame from base 1. Preparation of the library involved RACE. TCRdb shows the sequencer as NextSeq 500. Library preparation attached unique molecular identifiers to individual cDNA molecules for quantitative, reproducible TCR counting. Both TCR alpha and TCR beta chains were sequenced from each blood RNA sample. The original methods were these. The median number of TCRs per sample was 90,000 to 100,000, ranging from 23,224 to 690,600. V, J and CDR3 annotation of the TCR reads was performed with the Decombinator software suite. For PS versus PT1 abundance plots, all samples were subsampled to the same number of TCRs (28,000). Expanded TCRs were defined as absent before sensitization and observed at least eight times at the 2-week time point. Through fastp at Q25 and MiXCR, TCRdb rebuilt clones from the public reads, retaining in-frame beta chains. One record per CDR3 amino acid sequence lists the most common genes and DNA. TCRdb's processing, not the authors' own work, is the source of the V and J calls. This sample has some 300,000 distinct CDR3 sequences in its table, and approximately 5.8% of those were observed once. The ten largest clones add up to about 7.7% of the sample.

This clonotype has more than one count but fewer than ten. The antigen this receptor binds is unknown. No qualities accompany the bases; no much larger clone lies one base away. Rearrangement joined TRBV15 to TRBJ2-7, with 10 bases aligning to TRBD1. The sequence was obtained from a woman between 18 and 30 years old with alopecia areata. Some clones in this sample may be carry-over from other donors' samples. This material consisted of whole blood, taken in connection with sensitization to the hapten diphenylcyclopropenone (DPC). This receptor carries the CDR3 CATSRVRTGGLNEQYF. The nucleotide sequence is given as TGTGCCACCAGCAGAGTTCGGACAGGGGGGTTGAACGAGCAGTACTTC.